This T cell receptor (beta chain) is drawn from a study of OX40 agonist ivuxolimab in advanced cancers. Study at large: Treatment of patients was with ivuxolimab, an agonistic anti-OX40 (CD134) antibody. Study observations and caveats: At doses 0.1 to 3.0 mg/kg, CD4+ and CD8+ clones expanded.

Only in-frame clones appear in the TCRdb table, and some are missing; sequencing was by immunoSEQ multiplex PCR. The table lists 65,000 to 75,000 clones, around 84% of them singletons, with approximately 2% in the top ten. About this clone: The antigen remains unidentified.

This TCR came from an adult with an advanced solid tumor such as melanoma, head and neck, liver or kidney cancer. The material was CD4+ or CD8+ T cells sorted from blood, obtained in a trial of the OX40 agonist ivuxolimab.

The CDR3, as DNA: TGTGCCAGCAGCATCGTGGTAGCGGGAGAAGAGACCCAGTACTTC. Amino acids: CASSIVVAGEETQYF. The chain has TRBV11-3 and TRBJ2-5; 9 nucleotides align to TRBD2. The V and J ends lost 5 bases and 3 bases, in that order; junction bases with no gene match: 7. The CDR3 is 15 amino acids. Looked up from germline, CDR1 is SGHNT and CDR2 is YENEEA.